The rows below give T cell receptor beta chains drawn from one sample of a study of blood T cell repertoires in COVID-19. The repertoire was sequenced with immunoSEQ multiplex PCR; TCRdb's copy has only in-frame clones and lacks some. The data hold around 100,000 clones, with roughly 89% observed a single time. The source material was peripheral blood. The receptors here all came from a human donor in a cohort sampled during active COVID-19. The conserved cysteine and the conserved F or W are not part of the CDR3 here.

TRBV10-3 ATSGGLANEKLF
TRBV4-1 ASSPGQGANYGYT
TRBV11-2 ASSLEGQGWSPLH
TRBV4-3 ASSRDRVGTGELF
TRBV19 ASGGLAIGNEQF
TRBV10-3 AISRTGQNEQF
TRBV2 ASSWTGRNSPLH
TRBV5-8 ASSPGTSPIEETQY
TRBV19 ASSIGRAGYEQY
TRBV14 ASSPFTAGAWNTGELF
TRBV6-5 ASSYGQTEAF
TRBV5-4 ASSLAGNYGYT
TRBV5-5 ASSKDSSESRGTNYGYT
TRBV7-2 ASSQPVGEIFLNYGYT
TRBV7-9 ASSLLAAANTQY
TRBV19 ASSTTGAGANVLT
TRBV28 ASSFSGRAMIGELF
TRBV5-1 ASREMNEQF
TRBV27 ASKRASSYEQY
TRBV3-1/TRBV3-2 ASSQIDGVWEQY
TRBV2 ASSERFGGAYEQY
TRBV7-2 ASTYTGELF
TRBV19 ASRSAGETQY
TRBV27 ASSLTRFPTSTDTQY
TRBV7-9 ASSAGLAVNEQF
TRBV28 AILQGAENTEAF
TRBV4-1 ASSQDWNWRTEAF
TRBV14 ASSQDLSGDYGYT
TRBV21-1 ASSKCSTSGRNDTGELF
TRBV15 ATSRDLSGASTDTQY
TRBV28 ASSLPENTEAF
TRBV19 ASSTRGSYSPLH
TRBV13 ASNQGANEQF
TRBV2 ASSEPGGGYGYT
TRBV10-1 ASSPGTSGSLYEQY
TRBV5-6 ASSLRLAGFNYEQY
TRBV5-4 ASSKQRQGAHGYT
TRBV4-3 ASSQDRRATNYGYT
TRBV7-2 ASSLTGGAGQNTEAF
TRBV5-4 ASSPSPTDRGYEQY
TRBV5-6 ASSRGGPETQY